The subject of this entry is one T cell receptor (beta chain). The antigen it binds to is not known. Base qualities are not recorded, but no much larger clone differs from it by a single base. This sample is part of a study of blood T cell repertoires in COVID-19 (dated by TCRdb to the early 2020s). In the study overall: Samples from collaborators originated in the United States, Italy and Spain and spanned both the acute and convalescent phases of COVID-19. The material from the prospective study consisted of cDNA or gDNA derived from T cells, B-cell-depleted T cells, or PBMCs. Subjects who had been exposed to COVID-19, were actively infected with it, or had recovered from it provided the deeply sampled blood TCRbeta repertoires that made up the dataset. The repertoires were released in a freely available public database intended as a resource for research on the immune response to SARS-CoV-2. The samples were drawn from the first 160 participants of the ongoing ImmuneRACE study and from 1,254 subjects provided by 6 global collaborators. A de-identified subject ID, COVID-19 status, age in years and sex were almost always included in the sample metadata. Where available, HLA class I and class II types were obtained from metadata supplied by the sample provider rather than from assay-based typing. Overall results and qualifications from the work: The quantity of clinical and demographic metadata differed by source and by participant and was supplied without curation.

V sheds 2 bases and J sheds 7 bases, leaving 19 bases between their ends. The germline V gene encodes CDR1 SGHKS and CDR2 YYEKEE (reference sequence). The CDR3 runs 17 residues from the cysteine to the phenylalanine. Solely the CDR3 DNA is kept, with 51 bases framed from the first base. In Seattle, one collaborating source enrolled patients while the infection was active and tracked those patients longitudinally over the course of disease. Collaborating institutions collected whole blood in K2EDTA tubes following their own protocols. For TCRbeta analysis, collaborators shipped samples in one of three forms: frozen whole blood, isolated PBMCs, or DNA extracted from either of those sample types. TCRbeta CDR3 regions were amplified from genomic DNA by means of the immunoSEQ Assay, a bias-controlled multiplex PCR. As for how the authors treated the data: The number of nucleated cells in each sample was estimated from the amplification of reference gene primers within the assay. Sequence reads were collapsed and filtered to measure the absolute abundance of every unique TCRbeta CDR3 rearrangement. For each sample, productive Simpson clonality was calculated as the square root of Simpson's diversity index across productive rearrangements. TCRdb limited this immuneACCESS table to in-frame rearrangements with V and J called. A share of clones is missing; checked studies link under half to unresolved V genes, and the rest is unexplained. V and J calls and clone size are given by that table; D and trimming were obtained from the DNA. Present in this sample are about 350,000 clones, roughly 87% of which were seen just once. Approximately 9.4% of the sample belongs to the ten largest clones.

The sequencing input was peripheral blood. Recombination linked TRBV5-5 to TRBJ1-6, and possibly TRBD1, on 5 matching bases. This sequence originates from a man aged 30 to 39 with COVID-19, enrolled during active disease. The DNA sequence is TGTGCCAGCAGCTTTTTAAGGGGCGGCGGTCTCAATTCACCCCTCCACTTT. This encodes CASSFLRGGGLNSPLHF.